This T cell receptor (beta chain) was captured in a study of OX40 agonist ivuxolimab in advanced cancers. As for the study more broadly: The costimulatory receptor OX40 (CD134) was targeted by ivuxolimab, a fully human IgG2 agonistic monoclonal antibody. Partial responses were achieved by three dose-escalation patients, of whom one had hepatocellular carcinoma and two had cutaneous melanoma. The paper covers the monotherapy dose-escalation part of the phase I ivuxolimab trial, which included N ≈ 57 patients. In the dose-escalation cohort, approximately 82% of patients were male, and the mean age was around 65 years with a range of roughly 23 to 79. Intravenous ivuxolimab was administered to patients every 2 weeks at six dose levels: 0.01, 0.1, 0.3, 1.5, 3 and 10 mg/kg. Prior anti-PD-1, anti-PD-L1 or anti-CTLA-4 therapy was permitted, and checkpoint inhibitors had been received by about 36% of dose-escalation patients. Of the 50 to 55 patients in dose escalation, about 20 had hepatocellular carcinoma, around 15 had melanoma, 9 had renal cell carcinoma and 9 had head and neck cancer. The purpose of peripheral TCRbeta sequencing was to test whether ivuxolimab changed TCR sequence diversity and led to clonal T-cell expansion.

The trial excluded patients who had a history of autoimmune disease or who were on systemic immunosuppression. Peripheral blood for TCR sequencing was collected from all dose cohorts at baseline, on cycle 4 day 1, and on cycle 7 day 1. The samples were drawn from a first-in-human, open-label, multicenter phase I dose-escalation trial of ivuxolimab. Adults with locally advanced or metastatic head and neck squamous cell, hepatocellular, melanoma or renal cell carcinoma were enrolled in the trial. Before TCR sequencing, CD4+ and CD8+ T cells were separately sorted from peripheral blood. There are 15 amino acids in the CDR3, from cysteine to phenylalanine inclusive. Left in the record is the CDR3 DNA by itself, 45 bases read in frame from the first base. Deletion took 0 bases off V and 6 bases off J, with a span of 12 bases between the germline ends. The germline V gene supplies CDR1 MGHRA and CDR2 YSYEKL.

For sequencing of the TCRbeta CDR3 region, genomic DNA was extracted from the sorted cells. TCRbeta CDR3 regions were sequenced using the immunoSEQ Assay. As stored in TCRdb, this immuneACCESS dataset retains in-frame rearrangements with V and J assigned. A fraction of the clones does not appear; measured against another copy, unresolved V genes explain less than half of the discrepancy, and the remainder lacks a known reason. The table for this sample lists 65,000 to 85,000 clones; more than 70% of them were counted only once. The top ten clonotypes cover under 0.7% of the sample. Overall results and qualifications from the work: The antigen specificity of the clonally expanded peripheral T cells was not determined. In the 0.1-3.0 mg/kg groups, partial responders had among the lowest normalized peripheral clonal expansion, particularly in CD8+ T cells. Clonal expansion of both CD4+ and CD8+ blood T cells was observed from baseline to week 6 at doses 0.1 to 3.0 mg/kg. Low levels of normalized T-cell clonal expansion were also seen in some patients who did not respond. On average, CD8+ T cells showed more expanded clones than CD4+ T cells after ivuxolimab.

Concerning this clone: Its antigen is not yet known. There are no base qualities to consult, and no much larger clone falls within one base.

The sequence came from an adult with an advanced solid tumor such as melanoma, head and neck, liver or kidney cancer. The V and J segments used are TRBV4-1 and TRBJ1-5; the best D guess is TRBD1, with 6 bases matching. This sample comprised CD4+ or CD8+ T cells sorted from blood, obtained in a trial of the OX40 agonist ivuxolimab. For the CDR3, the sequence is CASSQELTGFQPQHF. Here is the DNA: TGCGCCAGCAGCCAAGAGCTGACAGGTTTTCAGCCCCAGCATTTT.